Below, 17 T cell receptor beta chains from the same sample are listed, as sequenced in a study of cytomegalovirus exposure and HLA in healthy donors. With 60 Vbeta and 13 Jbeta primers, the PCR was carried out. Method: immunoSEQ multiplex PCR; TCRdb's copy keeps in-frame clones and lacks some. The sample lists over 150,000 clones; 65% to 70% were seen once. Material: PBMCs. The source is a woman younger than 35 in good health and CMV-seropositive.

J is TRBJ2-5 and V is TRBV19; a weak D match, TRBD1 (6 bases). CDR1 is LNHDA, CDR2 SQIVND, per germline (reference sequence). The CDR3 covers 15 residues. V gave up 7 bases and J gave up 4 bases, with 19 bases separating them. Written as DNA, the CDR3 is TGTGCCAGTACCCGGGGCAGGGGAATTGGAGAGACCCAGTACTTC. It specifies CASTRGRGIGETQYF.

This rearrangement joins TRBV7-2 to TRBJ2-6; 8 positions agree with TRBD2. The V and J ends lost 2 bases and 1 base, in that order; junction bases with no gene match: 10. This CDR3 contains 19 residues. The germline CDR1 and CDR2 sequences are SGHTA and FQGNSA. CDR3 protein: CASSLFISGVASGANVLTF. In DNA form, the CDR3 reads TGTGCCAGCAGCTTATTCATTAGCGGGGTTGCGTCTGGGGCCAACGTCCTGACTTTC.

A few counts support this clone. This chain connects TRBV9 to TRBJ2-2; D gene unclear. The germline V and J ends were trimmed by 4 bases and 7 bases, with 20 bases remaining between them. CDR3 length equals 16 residues. Germline V gene sequence: CDR1 SGDLS, CDR2 YYNGEE. The CDR3 DNA is TGTGCCAGCAGCCCCTCATGGTGGTCTACCGGCGGGGAGCTGTTTTTT. Translated: CASSPSWWSTGGELFF.

The chain is built from TRBV7-9 and TRBJ2-7, with 11 bases that match TRBD2. The germline gives CDR1 SEHNR, CDR2 FQNEAQ (reference sequence). The CDR3 is 17 residues long. J lost 5 bases, V lost 4 bases, and 13 bases had no gene match. The CDR3 loop reads CASSSSLSGRALDEQYF. In DNA, the CDR3 is TGTGCCAGCAGCTCAAGCCTTAGCGGGAGGGCTCTCGACGAGCAGTACTTC.

This chain connects TRBV19 to TRBJ2-1; D possibly corresponds to TRBD1 (7 bases). The CDR3 is 15 residues long. Germline assignment: CDR1 LNHDA and CDR2 SQIVND (reference sequence). The V end was cut by 4 bases, the J end by 0 bases, with 10 bases between. CDR3 nucleotides: TGTGCCAGTAGTACAGGGGGGAGCTCCTACAATGAGCAGTTCTTC. This gives the protein CASSTGGSSYNEQFF.

The J gene is TRBJ2-5, the V gene TRBV5-1; 7 bases agree with TRBD1. TRBJ2-7 matches the DNA end more closely, so the J call is doubtful. Germline-derived CDR1 and CDR2 are SGHRS and YFSETQ. The CDR3 loop spans 14 amino acids. Written as DNA, the CDR3 is TGCGCCAGCAGCCCGGGACAGCATCCCTACGAGCAGTACTTC. The encoded protein is CASSPGQHPYEQYF.

The V and J genes are TRBV2 and TRBJ1-2; TRBD1 might be the D (6 bases). Germline CDR1 is SNHLY and CDR2 is FYNNEI. The CDR3 has 13 residues. Trimming shortened V by 7 bases and J by 2 bases, and 11 bases separated the two germline ends. CDR3 sequence: CASTRGSNYGYTF. CDR3 DNA sequence: TGTGCCAGCACCAGGGGCAGCAACTATGGCTACACCTTC.

This clone has only one observation. The chain links TRBV2 to TRBJ2-1; possible D gene TRBD1, 6 bases. This CDR3 contains 17 residues. Trimming took 6 bases from V and 9 from J, leaving 27 bases between them. CDR1 and CDR2 from the germline V gene are SNHLY and FYNNEI. The CDR3 spells CASRGSRRGSTPGEQFF. For the CDR3, the DNA is TGTGCCAGCAGAGGCTCCCGCAGGGGCTCAACACCGGGTGAGCAGTTCTTC.

The rearrangement uses TRBV5-6 and TRBJ2-6, with 7 positions matching TRBD2. Trimming removed 0 bases from V and 1 base from J; junction bases left unmatched: 1. Per germline, CDR1 SGHDT and CDR2 YYEEEE. This CDR3 spans 16 amino acids. CDR3 nucleotide sequence: TGTGCCAGCAGCTTGGGACTAGCATCTGGGGCCAACGTCCTGACTTTC. It encodes CASSLGLASGANVLTF.

This clone was detected only a few times. This chain links TRBV28 with TRBJ1-4; TRBD1 agrees at 10 bases. This CDR3 has 13 amino acids. J lost 3 bases, V lost 9 bases, and 1 base had no gene match. The germline V gene has CDR1 MDHEN and CDR2 SYDVKM. DNA for the CDR3: TGTGCCAGTGGGACAGGGGCTAATGAAAAACTGTTTTTT. Protein sequence: CASGTGANEKLFF.

The chain is built from TRBV9 and TRBJ1-1, with D tentatively TRBD1 (5 bases). The CDR3 extends over 15 amino acids. The ends were cut back, 0 bases at V and 5 bases at J, with 14 bases in the middle. CDR1 and CDR2 (germline): SGDLS, YYNGEE. DNA for the CDR3: TGTGCCAGCAGCGTAGTCGGTCTGGGGGGAACTGAAGCTTTCTTT. This sequence encodes CASSVVGLGGTEAFF.

The chain employs TRBV7-3 and TRBJ1-1, with D possibly TRBD1 on 6 matching bases. V lost 5 bases and J lost 4, with 17 bases in between. There are 15 residues in the CDR3. CDR1 is SGHTA and CDR2 is FQGTGA in the germline V gene. The CDR3 DNA is TGTGCCAGCAGCCCAGCACAGGGCAGGAGCACTGAAGCTTTCTTT. Translating it yields CASSPAQGRSTEAFF.

In this sample, this clone turned up once. This chain links TRBV7-6 with TRBJ2-2; a possible D gene is TRBD2 (5 bases). Germline V lookup: CDR1 SGHVS, CDR2 FNYEAQ. CDR3 length equals 13 residues. The CDR3 is CAISAANTGELFF. CDR3 coding DNA: TGTGCAATTAGCGCCGCGAACACCGGGGAGCTGTTTTTT.

V is TRBV18 and J is TRBJ2-2, with 9 bases identical to TRBD1. V lost 0 bases and J lost 4; bases outside the gene matches: 0. The length of the CDR3 is 15 residues. Germline CDR1 reads KGHSH; CDR2 reads LQKENI. The CDR3 DNA follows: TGTGCCAGCTCACCACCACAGGGGGCCACCGGGGAGCTGTTTTTT. Amino acid sequence: CASSPPQGATGELFF.

This clone was seen only a few times. The rearrangement joins TRBV5-1 to TRBJ2-5; 10 nucleotides align to TRBD1. V dropped 2 bases and J dropped 5; count of bases not matched to a gene: 9. The V gene's germline CDR1 is SGHRS and CDR2 YFSETQ. This CDR3 is built from 16 residues. The CDR3 loop is CASSLPRTGGQETQYF. CDR3 in DNA: TGCGCCAGCAGCTTACCCAGGACAGGGGGGCAGGAGACCCAGTACTTC. The full variable domain, rest sourced from reference TRBV5-1 and TRBJ2-5, is KAGVTQTPRYLIKTRGQQVTLSCSPISGHRSVSWYQQTPGQGLQFLFEYFSETQRNKGNFPGRFSGRQFSNSRSEMNVSTLELGDSALYLCASSLPRTGGQETQYFGPGTRLLVL.

The gene calls are TRBV10-3 and TRBJ2-3; 11 bases are shared with TRBD2. The CDR3 sequence is 15 residues long. Trimming cost V 6 bases and J 1 base; bases outside gene matches: 3. CDR1 is ENHRY and CDR2 is SYGVKD in the germline V gene. The CDR3 is CAISETSGGTDTQYF. The CDR3 DNA is TGTGCCATCAGCGAGACTAGCGGGGGCACAGATACGCAGTATTTT.

This clone qualifies as medium-sized. V is TRBV5-1 and J is TRBJ1-1, with 9 bases aligning to TRBD1. The germline CDR1 and CDR2 sequences are SGHRS and YFSETQ. Trimming cost V 3 bases and J 4 bases; bases outside gene matches: 7. The length of the CDR3 is 15 residues. CDR3 loop: CASSWTGTGITEAFF. As DNA, the CDR3 is TGCGCCAGCAGCTGGACCGGGACAGGGATCACTGAAGCTTTCTTT. Using reference TRBV5-1 and TRBJ1-1 for the parts outside the CDR3, the full variable domain is KAGVTQTPRYLIKTRGQQVTLSCSPISGHRSVSWYQQTPGQGLQFLFEYFSETQRNKGNFPGRFSGRQFSNSRSEMNVSTLELGDSALYLCASSWTGTGITEAFFGQGTRLTVV.